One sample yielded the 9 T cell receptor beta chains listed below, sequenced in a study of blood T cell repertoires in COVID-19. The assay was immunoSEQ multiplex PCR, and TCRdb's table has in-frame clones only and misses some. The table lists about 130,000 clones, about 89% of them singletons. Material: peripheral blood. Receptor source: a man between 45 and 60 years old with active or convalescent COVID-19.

Written as DNA, the CDR3 is TGTGCCAGCAGCTTAAGACAGGGAGGTACCGGGGAGCTGTTTTTT. Translation: CASSLRQGGTGELFF. This chain connects TRBV7-2 to TRBJ2-2, with D possibly matching TRBD1 (7 bases). CDR1 is SGHTA and CDR2 is FQGNSA in the germline V gene. Trimming removed 2 bases from V and 5 bases from J, with 12 bases in between. This CDR3 region has 15 residues. The full variable domain, its missing parts supplied by reference TRBV7-2 and TRBJ2-2, is GAGVSQSPSNKVTEKGKDVELRCDPISGHTALYWYRQSLGQGLEFLIYFQGNSAPDKSGLPSDRFSAERTGGSVSTLTIQRTQQEDSAVYLCASSLRQGGTGELFFGEGSRLTVL.

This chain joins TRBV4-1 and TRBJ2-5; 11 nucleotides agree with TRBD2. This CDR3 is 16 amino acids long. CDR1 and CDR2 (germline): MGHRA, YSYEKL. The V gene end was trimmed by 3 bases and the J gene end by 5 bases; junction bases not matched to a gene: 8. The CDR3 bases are TGCGCCAGCAGCCAGCCTCTAGCGGGAGGACAGGAGACCCAGTACTTC. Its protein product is CASSQPLAGGQETQYF.

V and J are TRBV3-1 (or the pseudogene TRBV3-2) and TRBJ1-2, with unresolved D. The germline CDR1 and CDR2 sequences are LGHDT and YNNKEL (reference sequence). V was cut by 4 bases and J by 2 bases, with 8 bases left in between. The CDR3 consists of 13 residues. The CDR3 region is CASSPAENYGYTF. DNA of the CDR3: TGTGCCAGCAGCCCGGCGGAGAACTATGGCTACACCTTC.

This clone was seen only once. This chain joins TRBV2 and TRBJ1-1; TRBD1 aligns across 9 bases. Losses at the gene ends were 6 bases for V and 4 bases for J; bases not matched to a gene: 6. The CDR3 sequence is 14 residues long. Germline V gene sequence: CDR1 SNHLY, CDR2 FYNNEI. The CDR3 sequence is CASRGGQGPTEAFF. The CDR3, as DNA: TGTGCCAGCAGGGGTGGACAGGGGCCCACTGAAGCTTTCTTT.

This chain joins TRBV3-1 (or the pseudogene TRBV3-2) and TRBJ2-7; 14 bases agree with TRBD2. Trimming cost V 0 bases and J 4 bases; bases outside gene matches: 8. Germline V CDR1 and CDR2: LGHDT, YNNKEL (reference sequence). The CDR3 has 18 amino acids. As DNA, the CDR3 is TGTGCCAGCAGCCAAGATGCTCAGGGACTAGCGGGAGCTTACGAGCAGTACTTC. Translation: CASSQDAQGLAGAYEQYF.

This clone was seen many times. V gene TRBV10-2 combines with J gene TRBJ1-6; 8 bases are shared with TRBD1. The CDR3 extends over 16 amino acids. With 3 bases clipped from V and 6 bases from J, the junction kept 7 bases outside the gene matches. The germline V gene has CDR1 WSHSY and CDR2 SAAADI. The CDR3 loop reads CASSERTGSGNSPLHF. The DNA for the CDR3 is TGCGCCAGCAGTGAAAGGACAGGGTCTGGTAATTCACCCCTCCACTTT.

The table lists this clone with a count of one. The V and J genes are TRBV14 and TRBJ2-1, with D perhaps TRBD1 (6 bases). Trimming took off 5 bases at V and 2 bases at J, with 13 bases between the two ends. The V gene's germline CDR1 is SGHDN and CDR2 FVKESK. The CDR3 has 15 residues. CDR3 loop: CASSKQGFAYNEQFF. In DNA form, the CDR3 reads TGTGCCAGCAGCAAACAGGGCTTTGCCTACAATGAGCAGTTCTTC.

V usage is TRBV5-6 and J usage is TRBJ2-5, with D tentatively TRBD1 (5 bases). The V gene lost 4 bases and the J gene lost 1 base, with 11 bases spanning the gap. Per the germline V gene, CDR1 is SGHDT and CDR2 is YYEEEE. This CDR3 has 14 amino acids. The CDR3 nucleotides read TGTGCCAGCAGCAACACAGGCACCCAAGAGACCCAGTACTTC. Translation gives CASSNTGTQETQYF.

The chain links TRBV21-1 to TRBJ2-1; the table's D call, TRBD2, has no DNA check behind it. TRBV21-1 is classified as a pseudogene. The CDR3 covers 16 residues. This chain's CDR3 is CASSTPTSGAYNEQFF. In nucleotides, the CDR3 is TGTGCCAGCAGCACCCCGACTAGCGGGGCCTACAATGAGCAGTTCTTC.